Shown below are 26 T cell receptor beta chains from a single sample sequenced in a study of identical twins. TCRdb redid the calling of the 5' RACE reads with MiXCR, one entry per CDR3 protein. This sample has 420,000 or so distinct CDR3 sequences, with approximately 17% found just once. Source material: naive T cells sorted from blood. These receptors were taken from a man between 45 and 60 years old in good health.

This clonotype was seen more than once but under ten times. V and J are TRBV5-6 and TRBJ2-1; D gene unclear. Germline V lookup: CDR1 SGHDT, CDR2 YYEEEE. CDR3 length: 15 residues. V lost 1 base and J 5 bases, leaving 13 bases between the germline ends. In DNA, the CDR3 is TGTGCCAGCAGCTTGACACCCTTGAGTAACAATGAGCAGTTCTTC. Amino acids: CASSLTPLSNNEQFF.

V and J are TRBV27 and TRBJ2-6; D unresolved. V shed 3 bases and J shed 1 base, with 13 bases lying between them. CDR1 MNHEY and CDR2 SMNVEV come from the germline V gene (reference sequence). The CDR3 has 17 residues. CDR3 in amino acids: CASSFKAEVSGANVLTF. Here the CDR3 DNA reads TGTGCCAGCAGTTTTAAGGCGGAAGTGTCTGGGGCCAACGTCCTGACTTTC.

This clonotype was counted only a few times. The V gene is TRBV7-9, the J gene TRBJ2-7, with unresolved D. Between the trimmed V and J ends, which lost 2 bases and 5 bases, there was a span of 10 bases. The CDR3 has 13 amino acids. Germline V gene lookup returns CDR1 SEHNR and CDR2 FQNEAQ (reference sequence). CDR3 bases: TGTGCCAGCAGCTTAAGAGCGCTAGACGAGCAGTACTTC. As protein: CASSLRALDEQYF.

The table lists this clonotype with many counts. DNA of the CDR3: TGTGCCAGCACCACTCGGGAAGGGTTCTACTCTGGAAACACCATATATTTT. Amino acid sequence: CASTTREGFYSGNTIYF. The chain carries TRBV3-1 and TRBJ1-3; D is uncertain. CDR1 is LGHDT, CDR2 YNNKEL, per germline (reference sequence). Between the trimmed V and J ends, which lost 7 bases and 0 bases, there was a span of 19 bases. CDR3 length: 17 residues.

The CDR3 coding sequence is TGTGCCACCAGCAGAGATCTTGGGGTGAACACCGGGGAGCTGTTTTTT. Amino acid sequence: CATSRDLGVNTGELFF. The chain employs TRBV15 and TRBJ2-2; no definite D call. V lost 0 bases to trimming and J lost 1 base, with 9 bases between them. In germline, CDR1 is LNHNV, CDR2 YYDKDF (reference sequence). There are 16 residues in the CDR3. The whole variable domain, filled in from reference TRBV15 and TRBJ2-2, reads DAMVIQNPRYQVTQFGKPVTLSCSQTLNHNVMYWYQQKSSQAPKLLFHYYDKDFNNEADTPDNFQSRRPNTSFCFLDIRSPGLGDTAMYLCATSRDLGVNTGELFFGEGSRLTVL.

This clonotype came up many times. This chain connects TRBV29-1 to TRBJ2-1, with D possibly TRBD1 on 5 matching bases. V was shortened by 2 bases and J by 12 bases, with 11 bases between the two germline ends. The CDR3 extends over 11 amino acids. CDR1 and CDR2 from the germline V gene are SQVTM and ANQGSEA. The chain's CDR3 is CSVESPQGQFF. The CDR3 nucleotides read TGCAGCGTTGAATCCCCTCAGGGGCAGTTCTTC.

At least ten counts were recorded for this clonotype. The chain's CDR3 is CASSTQNLEQFF. The CDR3, as DNA: TGTGCCAGCAGTACACAGAACCTTGAGCAGTTCTTC. The chain uses TRBV12-3 or TRBV12-4 and TRBJ2-1; D is uncertain. V was trimmed by 5 bases and J by 9 bases, leaving 11 bases between them. The CDR3 runs 12 residues.

The chain couples TRBV28 to TRBJ1-5, with D tentatively TRBD1 (5 bases). The CDR3 has 15 amino acids. V gave up 3 bases and J gave up 7 bases, with 16 bases separating them. The germline V gene encodes CDR1 MDHEN and CDR2 SYDVKM. CDR3 nucleotide sequence: TGTGCCAGCAGTTTTCCCGAACAGGTGCACCAGCCCCAGCATTTT. It encodes CASSFPEQVHQPQHF.

This clonotype showed up many times. The chain links TRBV10-2 to TRBJ2-3, with TRBD1 matching over 7 bases. The V gene's germline CDR1 is WSHSY and CDR2 SAAADI. V shed 7 bases, J shed 4 bases, and the junction held 14 bases outside the gene matches. The CDR3 extends over 16 amino acids. CDR3 sequence: CASMGAGRGLADTQYF. The CDR3 bases are TGCGCCAGCATGGGGGCTGGCAGGGGGTTGGCAGATACGCAGTATTTT.

This clonotype was counted between two and nine times. The rearrangement uses TRBV15 and TRBJ2-1, with 14 bases that match TRBD2. V was clipped by 4 bases and J by 13 bases; unmatched bases: 15. Germline V gene data show CDR1 as LNHNV and CDR2 as YYDKDF (reference sequence). CDR3 length: 17 amino acids. CDR3 DNA sequence: TGTGCCACCAGCATCCCCTTCGTCGACGGACTAGCGGGGGGACAGTTCTTC. Its translation: CATSIPFVDGLAGGQFF. The complete variable domain, with remaining parts taken from reference TRBV15 and TRBJ2-1, reads DAMVIQNPRYQVTQFGKPVTLSCSQTLNHNVMYWYQQKSSQAPKLLFHYYDKDFNNEADTPDNFQSRRPNTSFCFLDIRSPGLGDTAMYLCATSIPFVDGLAGGQFFGPGTRLTVL.

This clonotype was detected a few times. The V call is TRBV28, the J call TRBJ1-5, with D unresolved. Germline V gene lookup returns CDR1 MDHEN and CDR2 SYDVKM. V was clipped by 6 bases and J by 7 bases, with 16 bases between them. The CDR3 totals 14 residues. The CDR3 loop reads CASSLRPWGQPQHF. The DNA for the CDR3 is TGTGCCAGCAGCTTAAGGCCATGGGGACAGCCCCAGCATTTT.

This clonotype was picked up a small number of times. CDR3: CSASWLAEDNEQFF. The CDR3 nucleotides read TGCAGTGCTAGTTGGCTAGCGGAAGACAATGAGCAGTTCTTC. This chain joins TRBV20-1 and TRBJ2-1; TRBD2 matches 7 bases. The ends lost 3 bases at V and 5 bases at J; junction bases unmatched: 7. The CDR3 is 14 residues long. Germline V CDR1 and CDR2: DFQATT, SNEGSKA (reference sequence).

The V gene is TRBV5-1, the J gene TRBJ2-3; TRBD2 matches 9 bases. This CDR3 is built from 14 residues. V shed 6 bases and J 0 bases; nucleotides not matched to a gene: 2. CDR1 SGHRS and CDR2 YFSETQ come from the germline V gene. CDR3 in DNA: TGCGCCAGCACCCTAGCGGGGAGCACAGATACGCAGTATTTT. The encoded protein is CASTLAGSTDTQYF.

This clonotype was counted a few times. The J gene is TRBJ1-6, the V gene TRBV11-2; D is undetermined. Germline CDR1 reads SGHAT; CDR2 reads FQNNGV. V lost 1 base and J 5 bases, leaving 9 bases between the germline ends. The CDR3 spans 15 residues. The DNA for the CDR3 is TGTGCCAGCAGCTTAGGGCAGGTCCATAATTCACCCCTCCACTTT. Translating gives CASSLGQVHNSPLHF.

The table lists this clonotype with a few counts. This chain uses TRBV19 with TRBJ2-1; D is uncertain. Germline CDR1 is LNHDA and CDR2 is SQIVND (reference sequence). The CDR3 sequence is 12 residues long. V was cut by 5 bases and J by 10 bases, with 12 bases left in between. CDR3 DNA sequence: TGTGCCAGTAGTGCCGCCCCTCCCGAGCAGTTCTTC. Protein: CASSAAPPEQFF.

The rearrangement uses TRBV29-1 and TRBJ1-6; D is ambiguous. Trimming stripped 4 bases from V and 6 bases from J, with 13 bases between. The CDR3 covers 14 residues. CDR1 SQVTM and CDR2 ANQGSEA come from the germline V gene. The CDR3 bases are TGCAGCGTTGCCTCGGGCGACGGTAATTCACCCCTCCACTTT. It specifies CSVASGDGNSPLHF.

This clonotype has a count of ten or more. The rearrangement links TRBV20-1 to TRBJ2-2, with D possibly matching TRBD2 (5 bases). The V gene lost 0 bases and the J gene lost 2 bases, with 10 bases spanning the gap. The V gene's germline CDR1 is DFQATT and CDR2 SNEGSKA (reference sequence). The CDR3 contains 15 residues. The CDR3 protein is CSARDRGYNTGELFF. The CDR3 nucleotides are TGCAGTGCTAGAGATCGAGGGTACAACACCGGGGAGCTGTTTTTT.

This clonotype was seen only a few times. This rearrangement joins TRBV5-1 to TRBJ1-5; D is ambiguous. Trimming shortened V by 0 bases and J by 6 bases, and 13 bases separated the two germline ends. Germline V gene data show CDR1 as SGHRS and CDR2 as YFSETQ. The CDR3 extends over 15 amino acids. In DNA form, the CDR3 reads TGCGCCAGCAGCTTGGGGCCGACCGAGGGTCAGCCCCAGCATTTT. Translating gives CASSLGPTEGQPQHF.

This clonotype appeared many times. The CDR3: CASSGVLGSNQPQHF. CDR3 sequence (DNA): TGTGCCAGCAGTGGGGTATTAGGGAGCAATCAGCCCCAGCATTTT. The chain uses TRBV6-2 or TRBV6-3 and TRBJ1-5; D uncertain. V was shortened by 5 bases and J by 1 base, with 12 bases between the two germline ends. The CDR3 totals 15 residues. Germline V lookup: CDR1 MNHEY, CDR2 SVGEGT.

CDR3 in DNA: TGTGCCAGCAGTTCCCTCCTAGCGGGAGTTTCCAATGAGCAGTTCTTC. It yields the protein CASSSLLAGVSNEQFF. V gene TRBV6-5 combines with J gene TRBJ2-1, with 10 bases lining up with TRBD2. Trimming cost V 4 bases and J 6 bases; bases outside gene matches: 9. The CDR3 has 16 amino acids. Looked up from germline, CDR1 is MNHEY and CDR2 is SVGAGI.

This clonotype was seen repeatedly, ten times or more. CDR3 amino acids: CASSPGTSGNQETQYF. The CDR3 bases are TGTGCCAGCAGTCCCGGGACTAGCGGGAACCAAGAGACCCAGTACTTC. The chain couples TRBV12-3 or TRBV12-4 to TRBJ2-5; 13 nucleotides agree with TRBD2. With V trimmed by 5 bases and J by 0 bases, 3 bases remained unmatched. This CDR3 has 16 amino acids.

A remark on this clonotype: The junction shows a germline mismatch at one end, possibly a read error. The rearrangement links TRBV4-2 to TRBJ2-7; D possibly corresponds to TRBD2 (6 bases). Germline V gene lookup returns CDR1 LGHNA and CDR2 YNFKEQ. CDR3 length equals 13 residues. The CDR3 DNA reads TGTGCCACCAGCAATAGCGGTGACTACGAGCAGTACTTC. Protein sequence: CATSNSGDYEQYF.

This rearrangement joins TRBV5-1 to TRBJ2-5; D is possibly TRBD1 or TRBD2 (5 bases each). Germline-derived CDR1 and CDR2 are SGHRS and YFSETQ. Trimming pared 2 bases from V and 5 bases from J, leaving 16 bases between. The CDR3 contains 15 residues. The CDR3 reads CASSFEGQARETQYF. As DNA, the CDR3 is TGCGCCAGCAGCTTTGAGGGGCAGGCTAGGGAGACCCAGTACTTC.

This clonotype showed up many times. V usage is TRBV6-2 or TRBV6-3 and J usage is TRBJ2-1, with D tentatively TRBD2 (5 bases). Germline assignment: CDR1 MNHEY and CDR2 SVGEGT. V dropped 6 bases and J dropped 6 bases, with 12 bases sitting between them. The CDR3 is 13 residues long. CDR3 in amino acids: CASSPDWINEQFF. Here the CDR3 DNA reads TGTGCCAGCAGCCCGGACTGGATCAATGAGCAGTTCTTC.

This clonotype appeared many times. This chain joins TRBV20-1 and TRBJ2-5, with D perhaps TRBD1 (5 bases). The germline gives CDR1 DFQATT, CDR2 SNEGSKA (reference sequence). The V and J ends lost 6 bases and 2 bases respectively, with 19 bases between them. There are 15 residues in the CDR3. The CDR3: CSARDFRVWQETQYF. CDR3 DNA: TGCAGTGCCCGCGATTTCAGGGTATGGCAAGAGACCCAGTACTTC.

The rearrangement links TRBV15 to TRBJ1-5; no reliable D call. V lost 0 bases, J lost 0 bases, and 12 bases lay in between. CDR1 and CDR2 (germline): LNHNV, YYDKDF (reference sequence). The CDR3 covers 17 residues. The CDR3 nucleotides read TGTGCCACCAGCAGAGATCTTAAAAGTGTTAGCAATCAGCCCCAGCATTTT. Translated, it gives CATSRDLKSVSNQPQHF.